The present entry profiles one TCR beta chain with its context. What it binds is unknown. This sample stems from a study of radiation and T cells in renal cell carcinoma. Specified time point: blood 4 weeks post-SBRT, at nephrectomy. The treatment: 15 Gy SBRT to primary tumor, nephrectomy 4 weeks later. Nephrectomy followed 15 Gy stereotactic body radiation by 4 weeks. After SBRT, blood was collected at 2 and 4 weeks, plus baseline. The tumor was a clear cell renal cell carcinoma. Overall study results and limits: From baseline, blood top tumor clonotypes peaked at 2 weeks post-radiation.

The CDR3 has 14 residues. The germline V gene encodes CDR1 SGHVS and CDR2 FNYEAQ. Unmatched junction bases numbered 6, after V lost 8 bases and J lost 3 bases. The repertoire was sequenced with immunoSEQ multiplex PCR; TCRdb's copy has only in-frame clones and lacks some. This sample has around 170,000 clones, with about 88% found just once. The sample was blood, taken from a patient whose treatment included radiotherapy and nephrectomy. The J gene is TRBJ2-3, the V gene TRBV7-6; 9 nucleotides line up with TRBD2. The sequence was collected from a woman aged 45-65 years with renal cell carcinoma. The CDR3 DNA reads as TGTGCCAGCGGCTCTAGCGGGGATACAGATACGCAGTATTTT. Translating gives CASGSSGDTDTQYF.